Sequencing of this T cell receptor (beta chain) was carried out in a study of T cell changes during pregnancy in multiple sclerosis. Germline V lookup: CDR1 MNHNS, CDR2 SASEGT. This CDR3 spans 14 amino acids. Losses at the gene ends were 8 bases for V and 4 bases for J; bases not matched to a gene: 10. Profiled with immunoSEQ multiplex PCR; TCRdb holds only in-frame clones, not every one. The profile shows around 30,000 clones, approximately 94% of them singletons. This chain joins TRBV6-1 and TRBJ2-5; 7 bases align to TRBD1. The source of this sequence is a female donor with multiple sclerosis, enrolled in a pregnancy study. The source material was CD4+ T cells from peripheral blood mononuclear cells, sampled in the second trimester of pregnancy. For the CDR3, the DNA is TGTGCCAGCCGCCAGAACAGGGGCAGAGAGACCCAGTACTTC. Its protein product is CASRQNRGRETQYF.